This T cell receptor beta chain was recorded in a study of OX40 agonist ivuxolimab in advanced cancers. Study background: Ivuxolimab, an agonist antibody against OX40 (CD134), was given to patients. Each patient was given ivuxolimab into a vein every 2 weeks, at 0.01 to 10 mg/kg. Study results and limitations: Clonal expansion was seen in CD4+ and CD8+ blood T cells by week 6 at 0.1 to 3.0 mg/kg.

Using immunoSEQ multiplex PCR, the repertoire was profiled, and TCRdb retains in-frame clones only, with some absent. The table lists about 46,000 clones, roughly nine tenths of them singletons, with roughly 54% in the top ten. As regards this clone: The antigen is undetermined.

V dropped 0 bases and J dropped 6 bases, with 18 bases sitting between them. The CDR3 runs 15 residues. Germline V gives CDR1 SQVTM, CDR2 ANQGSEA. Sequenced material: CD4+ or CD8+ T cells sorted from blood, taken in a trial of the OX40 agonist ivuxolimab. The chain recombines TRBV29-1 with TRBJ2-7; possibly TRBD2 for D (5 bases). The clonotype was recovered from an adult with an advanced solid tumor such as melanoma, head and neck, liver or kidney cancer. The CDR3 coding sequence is TGCAGCGTTGAAGATCACGGACTGGCCGGGCTCGAGCAGTACTTC. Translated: CSVEDHGLAGLEQYF.